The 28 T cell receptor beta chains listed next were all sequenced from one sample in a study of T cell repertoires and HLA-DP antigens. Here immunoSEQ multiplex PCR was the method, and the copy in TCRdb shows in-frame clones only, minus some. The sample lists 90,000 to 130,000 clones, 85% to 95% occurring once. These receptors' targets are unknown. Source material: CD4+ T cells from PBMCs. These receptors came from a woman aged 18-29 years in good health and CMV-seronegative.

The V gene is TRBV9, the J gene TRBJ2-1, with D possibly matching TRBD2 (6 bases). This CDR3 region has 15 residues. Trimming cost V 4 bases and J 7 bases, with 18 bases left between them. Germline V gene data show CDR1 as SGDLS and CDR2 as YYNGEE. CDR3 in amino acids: CASSRRGGVWNEQFF. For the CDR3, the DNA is TGTGCCAGCAGCCGTAGAGGCGGGGTATGGAATGAGCAGTTCTTC.

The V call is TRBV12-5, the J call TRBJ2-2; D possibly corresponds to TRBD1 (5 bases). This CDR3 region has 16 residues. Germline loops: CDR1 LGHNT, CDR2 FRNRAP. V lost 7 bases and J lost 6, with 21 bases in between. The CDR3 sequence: CASDESQGRVAGELFF. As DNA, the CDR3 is TGTGCTAGTGACGAATCTCAGGGTCGGGTAGCCGGGGAGCTGTTTTTT.

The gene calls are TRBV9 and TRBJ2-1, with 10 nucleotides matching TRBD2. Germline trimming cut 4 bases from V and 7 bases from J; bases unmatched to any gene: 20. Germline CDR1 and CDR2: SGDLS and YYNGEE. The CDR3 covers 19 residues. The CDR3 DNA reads TGTGCCAGCAGCAAGACACCGGGACTAGCGAGCCCCCGGGGTAATGAGCAGTTCTTC. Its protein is CASSKTPGLASPRGNEQFF.

CDR3 sequence reads: CASSLDRGSGNTIYF. As DNA, the CDR3 is TGTGCCAGCAGCTTGGACAGGGGCTCTGGAAACACCATATATTTT. The V and J genes are TRBV6-5 and TRBJ1-3; 9 bases align to TRBD1. Germline V CDR1 and CDR2: MNHEY, SVGAGI. With 6 bases clipped from V and 0 bases from J, the junction kept 3 bases outside the gene matches. The CDR3 contains 15 residues.

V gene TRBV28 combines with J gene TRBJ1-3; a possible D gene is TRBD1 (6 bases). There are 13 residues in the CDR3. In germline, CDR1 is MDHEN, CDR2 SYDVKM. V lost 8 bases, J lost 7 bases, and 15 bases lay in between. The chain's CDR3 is CASGQMIWNTIYF. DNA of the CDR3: TGTGCCAGCGGACAGATGATTTGGAACACCATATATTTT.

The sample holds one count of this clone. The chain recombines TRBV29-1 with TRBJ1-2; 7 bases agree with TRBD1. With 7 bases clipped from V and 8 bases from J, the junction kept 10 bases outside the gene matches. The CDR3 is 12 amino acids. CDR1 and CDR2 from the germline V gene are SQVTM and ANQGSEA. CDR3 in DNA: TGCAGCGCGATGACAGGGATAGGGGGCTACACCTTC. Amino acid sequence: CSAMTGIGGYTF.

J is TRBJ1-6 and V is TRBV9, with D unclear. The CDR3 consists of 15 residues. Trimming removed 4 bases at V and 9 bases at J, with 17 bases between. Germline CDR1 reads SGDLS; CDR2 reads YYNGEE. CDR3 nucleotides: TGTGCCAGCAGCTTAAGCGATCCGACAATTTCACCCCTCCACTTT. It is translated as CASSLSDPTISPLHF.

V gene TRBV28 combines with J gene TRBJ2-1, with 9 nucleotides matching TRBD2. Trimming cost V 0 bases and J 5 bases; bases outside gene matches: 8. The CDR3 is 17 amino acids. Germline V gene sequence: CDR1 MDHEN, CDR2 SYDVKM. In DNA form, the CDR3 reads TGTGCCAGCAGTTTATGGGGCATGCTAGCGGGAAACAATGAGCAGTTCTTC. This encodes CASSLWGMLAGNNEQFF.

As DNA, the CDR3 is TGTGCCAGCAGCTCGGAAGGGACGGGACAGGGGGGATACGAGCAGTACTTC. It codes for CASSSEGTGQGGYEQYF. This chain joins TRBV5-8 and TRBJ2-7; TRBD1 agrees at 11 bases. Germline-derived CDR1 and CDR2 are SGHTS and YDEGEE. This CDR3 spans 17 amino acids. V shed 3 bases and J 4 bases; nucleotides not matched to a gene: 12.

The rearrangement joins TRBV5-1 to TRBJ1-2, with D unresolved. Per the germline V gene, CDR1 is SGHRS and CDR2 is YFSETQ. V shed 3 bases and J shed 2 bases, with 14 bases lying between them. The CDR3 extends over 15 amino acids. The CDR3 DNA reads TGCGCCAGCAGCTACTCGGCCACAAGGAACTATGGCTACACCTTC. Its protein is CASSYSATRNYGYTF.

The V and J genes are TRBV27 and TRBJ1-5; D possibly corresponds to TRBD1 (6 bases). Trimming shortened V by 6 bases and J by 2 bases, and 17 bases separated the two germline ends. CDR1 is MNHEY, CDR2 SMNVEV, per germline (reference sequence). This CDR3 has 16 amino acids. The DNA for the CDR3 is TGTGCCAGCAGGCGATCGGCAGGGGAAGGCAATCAGCCCCAGCATTTT. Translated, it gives CASRRSAGEGNQPQHF.

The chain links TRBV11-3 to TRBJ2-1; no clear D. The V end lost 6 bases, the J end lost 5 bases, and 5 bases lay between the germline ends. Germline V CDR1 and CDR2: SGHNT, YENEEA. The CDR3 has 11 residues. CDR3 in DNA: TGTGCCAGCAGAAAGGACAATGAGCAGTTCTTC. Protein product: CASRKDNEQFF.

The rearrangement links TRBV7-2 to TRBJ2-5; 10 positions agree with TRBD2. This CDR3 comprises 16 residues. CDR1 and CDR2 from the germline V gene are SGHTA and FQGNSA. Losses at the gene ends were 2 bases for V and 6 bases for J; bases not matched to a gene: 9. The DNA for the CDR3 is TGTGCCAGCAGCTTATGGTCTAGCGGGAGAAGGCAGACCCAGTACTTC. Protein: CASSLWSSGRRQTQYF. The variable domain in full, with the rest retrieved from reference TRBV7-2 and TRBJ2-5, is GAGVSQSPSNKVTEKGKDVELRCDPISGHTALYWYRQSLGQGLEFLIYFQGNSAPDKSGLPSDRFSAERTGGSVSTLTIQRTQQEDSAVYLCASSLWSSGRRQTQYFGPGTRLLVL.

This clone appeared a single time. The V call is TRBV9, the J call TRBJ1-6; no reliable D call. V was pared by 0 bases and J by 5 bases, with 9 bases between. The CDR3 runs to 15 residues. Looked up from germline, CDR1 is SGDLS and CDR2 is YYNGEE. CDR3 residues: CASSVAMGNNSPLHF. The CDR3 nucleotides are TGTGCCAGCAGCGTAGCGATGGGAAATAATTCACCCCTCCACTTT.

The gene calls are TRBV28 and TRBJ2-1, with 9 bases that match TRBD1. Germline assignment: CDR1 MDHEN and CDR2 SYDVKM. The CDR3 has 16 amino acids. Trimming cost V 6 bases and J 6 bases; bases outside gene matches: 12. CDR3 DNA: TGTGCCAGCAGGATGGGGGGACAGGGCGTCGTCAATGAGCAGTTCTTC. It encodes CASRMGGQGVVNEQFF.

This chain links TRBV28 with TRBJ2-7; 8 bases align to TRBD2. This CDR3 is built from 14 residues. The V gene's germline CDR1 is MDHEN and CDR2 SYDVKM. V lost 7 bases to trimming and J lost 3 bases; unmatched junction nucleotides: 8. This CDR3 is CASTPWAGGYEQYF. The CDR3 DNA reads TGTGCCAGCACCCCCTGGGCGGGAGGCTACGAGCAGTACTTC.

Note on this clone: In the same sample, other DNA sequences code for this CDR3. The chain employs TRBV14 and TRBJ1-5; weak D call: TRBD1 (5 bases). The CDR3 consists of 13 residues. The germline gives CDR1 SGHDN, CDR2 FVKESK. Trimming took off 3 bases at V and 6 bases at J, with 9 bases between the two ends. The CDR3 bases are TGTGCCAGCAGCCAGGGGGGTGTTCAGCCCCAGCATTTT. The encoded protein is CASSQGGVQPQHF.

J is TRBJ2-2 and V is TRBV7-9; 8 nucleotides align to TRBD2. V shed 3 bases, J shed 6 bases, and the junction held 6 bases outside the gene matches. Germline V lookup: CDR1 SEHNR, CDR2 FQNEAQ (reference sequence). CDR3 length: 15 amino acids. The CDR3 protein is CASSFLAGGAGELFF. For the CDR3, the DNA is TGTGCCAGCAGCTTCCTTGCGGGAGGTGCCGGGGAGCTGTTTTTT.

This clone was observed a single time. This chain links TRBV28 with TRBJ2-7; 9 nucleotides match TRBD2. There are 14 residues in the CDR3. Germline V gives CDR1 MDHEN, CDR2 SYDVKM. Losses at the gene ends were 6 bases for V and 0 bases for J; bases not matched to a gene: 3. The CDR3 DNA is TGTGCCAGCAGAAAAGCGGGAGGCTCCTACGAGCAGTACTTC. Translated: CASRKAGGSYEQYF.

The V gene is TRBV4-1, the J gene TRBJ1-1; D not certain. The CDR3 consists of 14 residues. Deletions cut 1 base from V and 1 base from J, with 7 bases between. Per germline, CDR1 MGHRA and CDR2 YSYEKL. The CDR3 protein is CASSQVEGNTEAFF. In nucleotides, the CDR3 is TGCGCCAGCAGCCAAGTGGAGGGGAACACTGAAGCTTTCTTT.

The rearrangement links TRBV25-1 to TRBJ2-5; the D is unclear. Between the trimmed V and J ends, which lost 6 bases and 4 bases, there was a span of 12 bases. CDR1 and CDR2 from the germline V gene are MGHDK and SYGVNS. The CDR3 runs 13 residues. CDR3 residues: CASSERYRETQYF. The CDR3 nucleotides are TGTGCCAGCAGCGAGAGATACAGAGAGACCCAGTACTTC. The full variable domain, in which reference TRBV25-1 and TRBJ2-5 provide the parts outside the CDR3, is EADIYQTPRYLVIGTGKKITLECSQTMGHDKMYWYQQDPGMELHLIHYSYGVNSTEKGDLSSESTVSRIRTEHFPLTLESARPSHTSQYLCASSERYRETQYFGPGTRLLVL.

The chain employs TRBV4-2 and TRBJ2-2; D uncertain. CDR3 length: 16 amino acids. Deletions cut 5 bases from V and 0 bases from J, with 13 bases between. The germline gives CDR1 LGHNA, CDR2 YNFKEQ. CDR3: CASSARTSANTGELFF. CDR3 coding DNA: TGTGCCAGCAGCGCACGGACGAGCGCGAACACCGGGGAGCTGTTTTTT.

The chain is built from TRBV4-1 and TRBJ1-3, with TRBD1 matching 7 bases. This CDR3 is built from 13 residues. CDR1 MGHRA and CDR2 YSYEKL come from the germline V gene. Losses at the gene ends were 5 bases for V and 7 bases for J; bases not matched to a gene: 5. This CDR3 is CASSDRVLNTIYF. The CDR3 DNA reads TGCGCCAGCAGCGACAGGGTTCTCAACACCATATATTTT.

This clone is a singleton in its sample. Here the CDR3 reads CASSYARRFEAFF. The CDR3 DNA reads as TGTGCCAGCAGTTACGCCAGGAGGTTTGAAGCTTTCTTT. The chain is built from TRBV6-5 and TRBJ1-1; no clear D gene. The CDR3 extends over 13 amino acids. CDR1 and CDR2 from the germline V gene are MNHEY and SVGAGI. Deletions cut 2 bases from V and 7 bases from J, with 11 bases between.

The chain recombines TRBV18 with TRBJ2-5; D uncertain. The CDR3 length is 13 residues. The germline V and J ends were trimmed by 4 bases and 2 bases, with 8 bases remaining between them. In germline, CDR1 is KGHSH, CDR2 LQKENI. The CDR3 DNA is TGTGCCAGCTCACGGAAATCACAAGAGACCCAGTACTTC. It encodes CASSRKSQETQYF.

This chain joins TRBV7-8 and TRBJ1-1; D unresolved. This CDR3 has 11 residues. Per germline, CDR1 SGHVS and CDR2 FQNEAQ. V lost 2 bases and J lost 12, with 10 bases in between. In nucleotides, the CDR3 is TGTGCCAGCAGCTTAAGGGCCGAAACTTTCTTT. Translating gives CASSLRAETFF.

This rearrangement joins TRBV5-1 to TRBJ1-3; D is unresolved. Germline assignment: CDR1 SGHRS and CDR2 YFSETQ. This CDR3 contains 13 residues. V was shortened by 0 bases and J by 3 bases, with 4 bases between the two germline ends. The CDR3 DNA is TGCGCCAGCAGCTTGGCTAGTGGAAACACCATATATTTT. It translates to CASSLASGNTIYF.

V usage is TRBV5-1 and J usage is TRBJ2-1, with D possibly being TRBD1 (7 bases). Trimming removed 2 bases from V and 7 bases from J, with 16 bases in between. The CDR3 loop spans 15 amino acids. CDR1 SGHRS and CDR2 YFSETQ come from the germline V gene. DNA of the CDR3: TGCGCCAGCAGCTTCACGGCAGGGGGGAGTAATGAGCAGTTCTTC. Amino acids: CASSFTAGGSNEQFF.